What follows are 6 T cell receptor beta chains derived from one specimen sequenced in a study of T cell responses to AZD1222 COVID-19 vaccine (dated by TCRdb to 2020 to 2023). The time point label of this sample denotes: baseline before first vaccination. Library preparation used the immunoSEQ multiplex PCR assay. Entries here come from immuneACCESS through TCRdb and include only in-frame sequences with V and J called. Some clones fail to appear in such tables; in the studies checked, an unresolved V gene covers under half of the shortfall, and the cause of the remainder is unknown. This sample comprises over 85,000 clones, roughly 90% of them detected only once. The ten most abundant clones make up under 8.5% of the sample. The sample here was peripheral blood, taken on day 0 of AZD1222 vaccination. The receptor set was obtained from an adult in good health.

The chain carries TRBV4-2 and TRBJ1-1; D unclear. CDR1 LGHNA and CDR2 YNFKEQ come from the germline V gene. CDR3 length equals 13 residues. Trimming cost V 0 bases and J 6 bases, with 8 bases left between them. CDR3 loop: CASSQEDRSEAFF. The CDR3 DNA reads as TGTGCCAGCAGCCAAGAGGACCGGTCTGAAGCTTTCTTT.

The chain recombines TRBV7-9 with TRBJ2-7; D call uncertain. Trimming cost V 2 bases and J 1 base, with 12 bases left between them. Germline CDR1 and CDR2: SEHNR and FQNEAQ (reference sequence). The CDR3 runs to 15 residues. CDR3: CASSLQGRPSYEQYF. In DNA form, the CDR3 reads TGTGCCAGCAGCTTACAAGGGCGTCCTTCCTACGAGCAGTACTTC.

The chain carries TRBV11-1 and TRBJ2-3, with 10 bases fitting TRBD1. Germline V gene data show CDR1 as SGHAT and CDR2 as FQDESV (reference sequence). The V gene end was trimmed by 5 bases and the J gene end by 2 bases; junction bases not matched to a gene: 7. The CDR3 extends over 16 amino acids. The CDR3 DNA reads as TGTGCCAGCAGCCCGACAGGGGGCTCCGACACAGATACGCAGTATTTT. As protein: CASSPTGGSDTDTQYF.

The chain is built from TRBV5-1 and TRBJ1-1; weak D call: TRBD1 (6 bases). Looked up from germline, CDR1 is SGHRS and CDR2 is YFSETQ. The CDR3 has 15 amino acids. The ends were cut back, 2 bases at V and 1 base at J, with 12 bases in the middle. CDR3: CASSFSGASNTEAFF. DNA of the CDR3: TGCGCCAGCAGCTTCTCGGGGGCTTCGAACACTGAAGCTTTCTTT.

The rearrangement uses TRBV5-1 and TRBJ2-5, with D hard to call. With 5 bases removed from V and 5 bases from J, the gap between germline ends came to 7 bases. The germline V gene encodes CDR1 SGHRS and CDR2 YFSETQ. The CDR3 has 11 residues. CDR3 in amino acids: CASRSGETQYF. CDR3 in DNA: TGCGCCAGCAGAAGTGGCGAGACCCAGTACTTC.

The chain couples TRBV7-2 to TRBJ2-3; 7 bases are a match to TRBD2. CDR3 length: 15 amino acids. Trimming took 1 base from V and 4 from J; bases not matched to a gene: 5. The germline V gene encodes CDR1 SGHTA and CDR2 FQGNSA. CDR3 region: CASSLEAGAADTQYF. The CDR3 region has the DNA TGTGCCAGCAGCTTAGAGGCGGGAGCCGCAGATACGCAGTATTTT. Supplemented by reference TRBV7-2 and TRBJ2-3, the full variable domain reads GAGVSQSPSNKVTEKGKDVELRCDPISGHTALYWYRQSLGQGLEFLIYFQGNSAPDKSGLPSDRFSAERTGGSVSTLTIQRTQQEDSAVYLCASSLEAGAADTQYFGPGTRLTVL.